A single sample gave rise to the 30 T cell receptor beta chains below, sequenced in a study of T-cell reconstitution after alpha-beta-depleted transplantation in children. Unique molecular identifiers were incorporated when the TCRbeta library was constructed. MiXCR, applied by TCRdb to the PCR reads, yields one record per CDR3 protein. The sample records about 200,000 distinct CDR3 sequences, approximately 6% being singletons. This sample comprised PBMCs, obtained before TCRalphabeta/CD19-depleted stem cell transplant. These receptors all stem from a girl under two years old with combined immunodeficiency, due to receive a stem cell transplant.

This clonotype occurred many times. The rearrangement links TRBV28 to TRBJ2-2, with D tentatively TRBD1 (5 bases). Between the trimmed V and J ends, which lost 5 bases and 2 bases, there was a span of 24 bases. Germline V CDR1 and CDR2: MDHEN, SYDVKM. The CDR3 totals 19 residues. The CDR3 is CASSNPRQKSGINTGELFF. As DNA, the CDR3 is TGTGCCAGCAGTAACCCTCGACAGAAAAGTGGGATTAACACCGGGGAGCTGTTTTTT.

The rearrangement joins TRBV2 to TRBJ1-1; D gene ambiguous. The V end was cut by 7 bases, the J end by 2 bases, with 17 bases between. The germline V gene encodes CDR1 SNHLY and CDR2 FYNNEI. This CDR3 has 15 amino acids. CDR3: CASKQSAVTNTEAFF. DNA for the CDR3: TGTGCCAGCAAACAATCGGCTGTAACCAACACTGAAGCTTTCTTT.

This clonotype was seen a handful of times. The CDR3 sequence is CASSPMIHGYTQYF. The CDR3 DNA reads as TGTGCCAGCAGCCCAATGATCCATGGGTATACGCAGTATTTT. The rearrangement joins TRBV7-9 to TRBJ2-3; no firm D call. CDR3 size: 14 residues. Germline V lookup: CDR1 SEHNR, CDR2 FQNEAQ (reference sequence). V lost 5 bases to trimming and J lost 7 bases, with 16 bases between them.

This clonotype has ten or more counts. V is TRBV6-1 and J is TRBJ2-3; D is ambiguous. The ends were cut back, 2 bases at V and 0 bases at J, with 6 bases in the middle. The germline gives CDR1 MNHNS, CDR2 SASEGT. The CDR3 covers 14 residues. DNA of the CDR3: TGTGCCAGCAGTGAAAGTCTTAGCACAGATACGCAGTATTTT. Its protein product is CASSESLSTDTQYF.

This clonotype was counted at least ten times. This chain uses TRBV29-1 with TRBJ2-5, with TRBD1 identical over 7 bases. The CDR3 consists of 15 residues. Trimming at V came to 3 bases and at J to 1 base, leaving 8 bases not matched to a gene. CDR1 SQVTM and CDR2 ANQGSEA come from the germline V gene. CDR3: CSVDGTGVPQETQYF. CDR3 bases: TGCAGCGTTGATGGAACAGGGGTTCCCCAAGAGACCCAGTACTTC.

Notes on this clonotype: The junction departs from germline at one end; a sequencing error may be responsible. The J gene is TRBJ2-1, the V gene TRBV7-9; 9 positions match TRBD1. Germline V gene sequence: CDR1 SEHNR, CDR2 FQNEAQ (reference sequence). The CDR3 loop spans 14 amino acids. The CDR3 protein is CASSLGGQGQGKIF. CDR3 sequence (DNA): TGTGCCAGCAGCTTAGGCGGACAAGGACAGGGGAAAATCTTC.

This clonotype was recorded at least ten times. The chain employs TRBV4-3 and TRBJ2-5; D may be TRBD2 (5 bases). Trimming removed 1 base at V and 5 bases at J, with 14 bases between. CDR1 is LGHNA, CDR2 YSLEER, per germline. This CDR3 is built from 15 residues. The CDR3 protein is CASSQGTMEVETQYF. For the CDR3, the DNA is TGCGCCAGCAGCCAAGGAACGATGGAGGTGGAGACCCAGTACTTC.

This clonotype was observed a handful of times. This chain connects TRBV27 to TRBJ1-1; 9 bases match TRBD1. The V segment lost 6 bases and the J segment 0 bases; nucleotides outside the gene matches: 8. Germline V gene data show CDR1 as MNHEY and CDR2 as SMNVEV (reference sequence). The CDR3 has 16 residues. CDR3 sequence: CASRRGTGKMNTEAFF. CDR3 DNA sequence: TGTGCCAGCAGGCGTGGGACAGGGAAAATGAACACTGAAGCTTTCTTT.

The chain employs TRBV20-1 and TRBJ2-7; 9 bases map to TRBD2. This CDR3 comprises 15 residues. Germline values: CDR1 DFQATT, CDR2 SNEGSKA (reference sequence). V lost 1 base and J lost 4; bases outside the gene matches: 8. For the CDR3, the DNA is TGCAGTGCTAGAGGACTAGCGGCCCCCCCATACGAGCAGTACTTC. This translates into CSARGLAAPPYEQYF.

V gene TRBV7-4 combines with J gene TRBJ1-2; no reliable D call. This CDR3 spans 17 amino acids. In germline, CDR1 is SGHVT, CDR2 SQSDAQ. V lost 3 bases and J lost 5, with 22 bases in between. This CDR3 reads CASSFREPGLSPYGYTF. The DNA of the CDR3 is TGTGCCAGCAGCTTTCGGGAGCCTGGGTTGAGTCCATATGGCTACACCTTC.

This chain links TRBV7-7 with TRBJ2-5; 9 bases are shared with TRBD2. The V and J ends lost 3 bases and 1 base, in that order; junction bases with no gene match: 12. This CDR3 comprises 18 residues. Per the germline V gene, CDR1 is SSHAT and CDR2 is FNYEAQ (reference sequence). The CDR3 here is CASSLGRSGGGAQETQYF. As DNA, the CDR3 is TGTGCCAGCAGCTTGGGGAGAAGTGGCGGGGGGGCCCAAGAGACCCAGTACTTC.

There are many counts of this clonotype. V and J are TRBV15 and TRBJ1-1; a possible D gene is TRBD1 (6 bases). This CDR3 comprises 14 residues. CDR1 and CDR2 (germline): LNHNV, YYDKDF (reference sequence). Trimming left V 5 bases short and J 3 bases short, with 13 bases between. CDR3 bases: TGTGCCACCAGCGTTCACAGGGAAGACACTGAAGCTTTCTTT. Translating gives CATSVHREDTEAFF.

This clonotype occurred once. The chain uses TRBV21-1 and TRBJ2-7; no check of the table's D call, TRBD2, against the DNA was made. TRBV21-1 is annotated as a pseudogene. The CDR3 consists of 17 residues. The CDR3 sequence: CASSNRGRGWDTYEQYF. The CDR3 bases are TGTGCCAGCAGCAACCGCGGGAGGGGCTGGGATACCTACGAGCAGTACTTC.

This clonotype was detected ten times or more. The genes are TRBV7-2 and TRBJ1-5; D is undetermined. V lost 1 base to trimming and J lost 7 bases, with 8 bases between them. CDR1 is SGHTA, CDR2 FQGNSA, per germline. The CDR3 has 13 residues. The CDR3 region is CASSLGVAQPQHF. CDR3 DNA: TGTGCCAGCAGCTTAGGGGTGGCCCAGCCCCAGCATTTT.

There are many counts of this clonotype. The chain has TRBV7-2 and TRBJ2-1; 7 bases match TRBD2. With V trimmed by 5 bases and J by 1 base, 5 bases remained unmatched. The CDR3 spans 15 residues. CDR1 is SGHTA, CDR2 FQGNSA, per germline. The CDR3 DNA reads TGTGCCAGCAGCCGGGGACTAAATTCCTACAATGAGCAGTTCTTC. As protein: CASSRGLNSYNEQFF.

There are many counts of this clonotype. The CDR3 DNA reads as TGTGCCAGCAGTTTTGTGGGGGTGAACACTGAAGCTTTCTTT. Its protein product is CASSFVGVNTEAFF. The genes are TRBV27 and TRBJ1-1; D might be TRBD1 (5 bases). The CDR3 is 14 residues long. CDR1 is MNHEY and CDR2 is SMNVEV in the germline V gene (reference sequence). Trimming stripped 3 bases from V and 0 bases from J, with 8 bases between.

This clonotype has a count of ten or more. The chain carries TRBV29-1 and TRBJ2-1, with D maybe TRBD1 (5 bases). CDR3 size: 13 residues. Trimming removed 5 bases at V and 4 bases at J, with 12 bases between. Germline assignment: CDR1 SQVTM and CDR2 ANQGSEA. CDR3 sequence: CSVLGARYNEQFF. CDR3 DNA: TGCAGCGTTTTAGGGGCGCGGTACAATGAGCAGTTCTTC.

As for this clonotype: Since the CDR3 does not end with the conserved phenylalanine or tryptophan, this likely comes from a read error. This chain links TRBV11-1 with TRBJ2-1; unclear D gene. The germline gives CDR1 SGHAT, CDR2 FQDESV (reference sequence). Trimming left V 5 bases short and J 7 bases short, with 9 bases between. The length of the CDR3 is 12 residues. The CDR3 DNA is TGTGCCAGCAGCCAATTGGGTAATGAGCAGTTCTAC. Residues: CASSQLGNEQFY.

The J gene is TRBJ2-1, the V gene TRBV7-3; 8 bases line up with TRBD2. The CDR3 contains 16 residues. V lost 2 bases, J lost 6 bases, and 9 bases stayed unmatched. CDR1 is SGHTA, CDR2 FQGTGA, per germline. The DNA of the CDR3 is TGTGCCAGCAGCTTATGGTGGAGCGGGAGTCCCAATGAGCAGTTCTTC. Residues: CASSLWWSGSPNEQFF. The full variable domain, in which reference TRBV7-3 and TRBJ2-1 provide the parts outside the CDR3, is GAGVSQTPSNKVTEKGKYVELRCDPISGHTALYWYRQSLGQGPEFLIYFQGTGAADDSGLPNDRFFAVRPEGSVSTLKIQRTERGDSAVYLCASSLWWSGSPNEQFFGPGTRLTVL.

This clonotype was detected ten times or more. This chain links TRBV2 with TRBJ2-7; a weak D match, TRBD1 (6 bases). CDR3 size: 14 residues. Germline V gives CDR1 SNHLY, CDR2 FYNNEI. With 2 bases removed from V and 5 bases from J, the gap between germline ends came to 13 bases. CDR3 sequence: CASSEMNRAHEQYF. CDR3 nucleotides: TGTGCCAGCAGTGAAATGAACAGGGCCCACGAGCAGTACTTC.

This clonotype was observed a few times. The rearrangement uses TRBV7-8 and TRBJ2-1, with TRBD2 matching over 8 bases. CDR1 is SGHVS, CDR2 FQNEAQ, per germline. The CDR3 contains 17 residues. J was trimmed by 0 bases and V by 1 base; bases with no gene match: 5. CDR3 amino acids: CASSLVLAGFSYNEQFF. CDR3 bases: TGTGCCAGCAGCTTAGTCCTAGCGGGTTTCTCCTACAATGAGCAGTTCTTC.

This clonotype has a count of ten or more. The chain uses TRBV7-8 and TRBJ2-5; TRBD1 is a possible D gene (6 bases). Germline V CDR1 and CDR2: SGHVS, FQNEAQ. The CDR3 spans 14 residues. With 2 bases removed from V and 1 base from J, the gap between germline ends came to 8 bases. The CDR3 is CASSLLTGQETQYF. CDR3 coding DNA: TGTGCCAGCAGCTTATTGACAGGCCAAGAGACCCAGTACTTC.

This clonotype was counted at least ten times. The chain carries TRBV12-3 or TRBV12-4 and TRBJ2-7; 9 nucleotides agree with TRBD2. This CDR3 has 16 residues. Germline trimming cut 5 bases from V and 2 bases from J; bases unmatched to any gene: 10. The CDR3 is CASSPRASGETYEQYF. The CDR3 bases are TGTGCCAGCAGTCCACGGGCTAGCGGGGAGACCTACGAGCAGTACTTC.

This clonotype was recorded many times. CDR3 protein: CASSLGQSYGYTF. As DNA, the CDR3 is TGTGCCAGCAGTTTAGGACAGTCCTATGGCTACACCTTC. This chain joins TRBV12-3 or TRBV12-4 and TRBJ1-2, with D possibly matching TRBD1 (5 bases). Trimming left V 1 base short and J 4 bases short, with 7 bases between. The CDR3 runs to 13 residues.

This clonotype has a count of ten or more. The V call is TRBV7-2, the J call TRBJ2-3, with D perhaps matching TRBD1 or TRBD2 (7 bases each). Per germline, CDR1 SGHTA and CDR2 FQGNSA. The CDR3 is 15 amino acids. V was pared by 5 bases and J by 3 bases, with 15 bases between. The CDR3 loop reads CASSPVRGGTDTQYF. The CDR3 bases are TGTGCCAGCAGCCCAGTCAGGGGGGGGACAGATACGCAGTATTTT.

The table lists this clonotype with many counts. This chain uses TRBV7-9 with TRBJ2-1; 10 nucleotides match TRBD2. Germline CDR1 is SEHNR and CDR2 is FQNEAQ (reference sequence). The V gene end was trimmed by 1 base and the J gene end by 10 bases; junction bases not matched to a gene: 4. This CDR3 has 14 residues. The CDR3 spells CASSLDLAGDEQFF. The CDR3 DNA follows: TGTGCCAGCAGCTTAGATCTAGCGGGAGACGAGCAGTTCTTC.

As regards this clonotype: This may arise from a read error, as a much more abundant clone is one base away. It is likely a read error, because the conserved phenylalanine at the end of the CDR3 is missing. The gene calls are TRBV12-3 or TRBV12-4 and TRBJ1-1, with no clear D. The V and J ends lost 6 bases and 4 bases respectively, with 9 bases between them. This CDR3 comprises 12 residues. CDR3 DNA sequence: TGTGCCAGCAGACTATCCATCACTGAAGCTTTCTGT. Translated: CASRLSITEAFC.

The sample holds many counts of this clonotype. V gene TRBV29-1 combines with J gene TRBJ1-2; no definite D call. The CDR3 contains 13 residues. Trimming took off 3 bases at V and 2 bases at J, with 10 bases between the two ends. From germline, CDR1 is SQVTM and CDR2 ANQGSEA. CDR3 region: CSVDTPPNYGYTF. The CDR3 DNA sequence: TGCAGCGTTGATACACCGCCAAACTATGGCTACACCTTC.

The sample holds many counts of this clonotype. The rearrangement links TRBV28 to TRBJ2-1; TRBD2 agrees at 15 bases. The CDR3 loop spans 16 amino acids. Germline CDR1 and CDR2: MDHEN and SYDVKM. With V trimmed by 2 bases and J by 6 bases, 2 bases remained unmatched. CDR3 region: CASSLGLAGGINEQFF. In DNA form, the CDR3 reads TGTGCCAGCAGTTTAGGACTAGCGGGAGGGATCAATGAGCAGTTCTTC.

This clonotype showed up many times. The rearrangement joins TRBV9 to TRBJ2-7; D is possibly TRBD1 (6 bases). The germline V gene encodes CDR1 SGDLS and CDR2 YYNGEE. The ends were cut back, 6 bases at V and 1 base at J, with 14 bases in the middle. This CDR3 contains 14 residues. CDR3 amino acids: CASNPNGQSYEQYF. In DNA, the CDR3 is TGTGCCAGCAACCCGAATGGACAGTCCTACGAGCAGTACTTC.